The clone carrying this T cell receptor beta chain has a handful of counts. Its antigen remains unknown. TCR beta libraries were prepared from cDNA with unique molecular identifiers. Researchers reported 400,000 to 550,000 cDNA molecules coming from approximately 0.95 to 9.8 million T cells. TCRdb re-called the PCR reads with MiXCR, one entry per CDR3 protein. The table shows some 690,000 distinct CDR3 sequences, with less than 35% occurring only once. The sample originates from a study of post-analysis software for immune sequencing data. Broader study findings: Under F measure analysis, samples from one preparation batch co-clustered strongly. The study found TRBV5-6, TRBV5-1 and TRBV20-1 among five or six TRBV segments more frequent in patients than controls. The study found significantly lower normalized Chao1 diversity in multiple sclerosis patients than in controls.

This CDR3 spans 14 amino acids. Germline CDR1 reads SGHTA; CDR2 reads FQGNSA. Source material: blood. This TCR was sampled from a girl aged 10-17 years with multiple sclerosis. The gene calls are TRBV7-2 and TRBJ2-5; D is possibly TRBD2 (6 bases). The J call is in doubt because the DNA end fits TRBJ2-7 better. DNA of the CDR3: TGTGCCAGCAGTCGCGGGGTCACTTACTACGAGCAGTACTTC. This encodes CASSRGVTYYEQYF.